A single sample gave rise to the 17 T cell receptor beta chains below, sequenced in a study of OX40 agonist ivuxolimab in advanced cancers. Some clones are missing from TCRdb's copy, which holds only in-frame ones; the method was immunoSEQ multiplex PCR. Among 65,000 to 75,000 clones listed, more than 75% were seen once. Sequenced material: CD4+ or CD8+ T cells sorted from blood, taken in a trial of the OX40 agonist ivuxolimab. The receptors shown here come from an adult with an advanced solid tumor such as melanoma, head and neck, liver or kidney cancer.

The chain is built from TRBV27 and TRBJ1-6; TRBD1 matches 10 bases. CDR1 is MNHEY, CDR2 SMNVEV, per germline (reference sequence). The CDR3 length is 16 residues. V lost 0 bases and J lost 10; bases outside the gene matches: 6. The CDR3 here is CASSLSDRGQGSPLHF. CDR3 bases: TGTGCCAGCAGTTTATCAGACAGGGGGCAAGGGTCACCCCTCCACTTT.

The J gene is TRBJ2-7, the V gene TRBV19, with unresolved D. The V end lost 5 bases, the J end lost 1 base, and 12 bases lay between the germline ends. Germline CDR1 and CDR2: LNHDA and SQIVND (reference sequence). CDR3 length: 14 residues. The CDR3 spells CASSRRIGSYEQYF. For the CDR3, the DNA is TGTGCCAGTAGTCGCCGGATTGGATCCTACGAGCAGTACTTC.

The J gene is TRBJ1-4, the V gene TRBV6-1, with D possibly TRBD1 on 5 matching bases. Germline V lookup: CDR1 MNHNS, CDR2 SASEGT. Between the trimmed V and J ends, which lost 2 bases and 9 bases, there was a span of 10 bases. The CDR3 runs 13 residues. CDR3 DNA: TGTGCCAGCAGTGAACGACAGCTACAAAAACTGTTTTTT. Amino acid sequence: CASSERQLQKLFF.

The rearrangement links TRBV30 to TRBJ1-3; D is unresolved. Trimming removed 5 bases at V and 0 bases at J, with 11 bases between. This CDR3 has 14 residues. Germline V gene sequence: CDR1 GTSNPN, CDR2 SVGIG (reference sequence). CDR3 in amino acids: CAWHRQYSGNTIYF. CDR3 DNA: TGTGCCTGGCATCGGCAGTACTCTGGAAACACCATATATTTT.

This chain uses TRBV19 with TRBJ1-5; maybe TRBD1 (6 bases). Germline V gives CDR1 LNHDA, CDR2 SQIVND (reference sequence). This CDR3 is built from 14 residues. V shed 8 bases and J shed 6 bases, with 17 bases lying between them. CDR3 protein: CASSSWGAGQPQHF. CDR3 bases: TGTGCCAGTTCGAGTTGGGGGGCAGGTCAGCCCCAGCATTTT. Looking up the rest from reference TRBV19 and TRBJ1-5 gives the full variable domain: DGGITQSPKYLFRKEGQNVTLSCEQNLNHDAMYWYRQDPGQGLRLIYYSQIVNDFQKGDIAEGYSVSREKKESFPLTVTSAQKNPTAFYLCASSSWGAGQPQHFGDGTRLSIL.

The rearrangement links TRBV18 to TRBJ2-5, with TRBD1 matching over 9 bases. The CDR3 loop spans 15 amino acids. Trimming took 2 bases from V and 4 from J; bases not matched to a gene: 5. Germline-derived CDR1 and CDR2 are KGHSH and LQKENI. The DNA of the CDR3 is TGTGCCAGCTCACCAAGGACAGGGGAAGGAGAGACCCAGTACTTC. Its translation: CASSPRTGEGETQYF.

The count of this clone is one. This chain uses TRBV5-1 with TRBJ2-5; 9 bases align to TRBD1. CDR1 and CDR2 (germline): SGHRS, YFSETQ. After removal of 5 bases from V and 1 base from J, the junction contained 12 bases not matched to a gene. The CDR3 covers 17 residues. CDR3 nucleotide sequence: TGCGCCAGCAGGGGATTGACCGGGACAGGGACCCAAGAGACCCAGTACTTC. Protein: CASRGLTGTGTQETQYF.

The chain joins TRBV4-3 to TRBJ1-4, with D perhaps TRBD1 (6 bases). The CDR3 has 15 residues. Trimming cost V 0 bases and J 6 bases, with 11 bases left between them. Germline V gene lookup returns CDR1 LGHNA and CDR2 YSLEER. CDR3 in amino acids: CASSQEAQGYEKLFF. In nucleotides, the CDR3 is TGCGCCAGCAGCCAAGAAGCACAGGGATATGAAAAACTGTTTTTT.

In DNA, the CDR3 is TGTGCCAGCAGTCCCCGGACAGGGGCGAACACTGAAGCTTTCTTT. This encodes CASSPRTGANTEAFF. This chain uses TRBV6-5 with TRBJ1-1; 9 bases map to TRBD1. Germline CDR1 MNHEY, CDR2 SVGAGI. The CDR3 sequence is 15 residues long. The V segment lost 5 bases and the J segment 1 base; nucleotides outside the gene matches: 5.

Written as DNA, the CDR3 is TGTGCCAGCAGCCGAGCAGGGAGCACAGATACGCAGTATTTT. Amino acid sequence: CASSRAGSTDTQYF. The chain uses TRBV27 and TRBJ2-3; possibly TRBD1 for D (5 bases). CDR3 length: 14 residues. The V and J ends lost 6 bases and 0 bases respectively, with 10 bases between them. Germline CDR1 and CDR2: MNHEY and SMNVEV (reference sequence).

In DNA form, the CDR3 reads TGTGCCAGCAGTGTTGAAGGGTGGAATCAGCCCCAGCATTTT. This codes for CASSVEGWNQPQHF. The chain has TRBV6-1 and TRBJ1-5; no reliable D call. Deletions cut 4 bases from V and 4 bases from J, with 11 bases between. Germline V gene lookup returns CDR1 MNHNS and CDR2 SASEGT. This CDR3 contains 14 residues.

The V call is TRBV5-4, the J call TRBJ1-2; D might be TRBD1 (5 bases). The CDR3 runs to 13 residues. V lost 0 bases and J 8 bases, leaving 11 bases between the germline ends. Germline CDR1 and CDR2: SGHNT and YYREEE (reference sequence). The CDR3 loop reads CASSLAQGKGYTF. The DNA for the CDR3 is TGTGCCAGCAGCTTGGCGCAGGGTAAGGGCTACACCTTC.

The rearrangement joins TRBV4-3 to TRBJ2-1; D might be TRBD1 (6 bases). V was shortened by 3 bases and J by 7 bases, with 13 bases between the two germline ends. Germline assignment: CDR1 LGHNA and CDR2 YSLEER. The CDR3 totals 14 residues. Written as DNA, the CDR3 is TGCGCCAGCAGCCAGGGCTGGGGGCTGAATGAGCAGTTCTTC. Amino acids: CASSQGWGLNEQFF.

The chain combines TRBV28 with TRBJ1-2; TRBD1 aligns across 9 bases. The V segment lost 6 bases and the J segment 2 bases; nucleotides outside the gene matches: 4. The CDR3 totals 14 residues. The germline V gene encodes CDR1 MDHEN and CDR2 SYDVKM. CDR3: CASSSGTGNYGYTF. CDR3 coding DNA: TGTGCCAGCAGCTCCGGGACAGGGAACTATGGCTACACCTTC.

The chain is built from TRBV11-2 and TRBJ1-2; TRBD1 might be the D (6 bases). Per germline, CDR1 SGHAT and CDR2 FQNNGV. Trimming took 7 bases from V and 2 from J, leaving 17 bases between them. This CDR3 region has 15 residues. This CDR3 is CASNIGGGSNYGYTF. CDR3 in DNA: TGTGCCAGCAACATAGGGGGAGGGTCCAACTATGGCTACACCTTC.

The V and J genes are TRBV7-2 and TRBJ2-5, with D possibly TRBD1 on 5 matching bases. The CDR3 extends over 14 amino acids. CDR1 and CDR2 (germline): SGHTA, FQGNSA. Trimming stripped 7 bases from V and 4 bases from J, with 16 bases between. The CDR3 sequence: CASTIRALGETQYF. Here the CDR3 DNA reads TGTGCCAGCACCATCAGGGCCTTAGGAGAGACCCAGTACTTC.

V usage is TRBV27 and J usage is TRBJ1-2; the D is unclear. Trimming took 5 bases from V and 3 from J, leaving 13 bases between them. CDR1 is MNHEY and CDR2 is SMNVEV in the germline V gene (reference sequence). This CDR3 is built from 14 residues. The CDR3 reads CASSLHIRHYGYTF. In DNA form, the CDR3 reads TGTGCCAGCAGTCTTCATATAAGACACTATGGCTACACCTTC.